These 21 T cell receptor beta chains came from one sample sequenced in a study of shared T cell receptors in the human thymus. Sequencing used immunoSEQ multiplex PCR; TCRdb keeps in-frame clones, though not all of them. The data contain some 700,000 clones, approximately 85% of them seen just once; the ten biggest clones take up 0.0095% to 0.011%. These same records also appear under a second study, on human thymus T cells.

What was sequenced was thymocytes. These receptors were taken from a girl under three years old with a congenital heart defect.

This clone turned up a few times. The gene calls are TRBV4-3 and TRBJ1-1; 8 nucleotides line up with TRBD1. The CDR3 consists of 16 residues. The V segment lost 0 bases and the J segment 1 base; nucleotides outside the gene matches: 4. CDR1 and CDR2 from the germline V gene are LGHNA and YSLEER. This CDR3 reads CASSQDRGQGNTEAFF. CDR3 DNA: TGCGCCAGCAGCCAAGACCGAGGACAGGGGAACACTGAAGCTTTCTTT.

This clone has only one observation. The chain carries TRBV29-1 and TRBJ1-2; D possibly corresponds to TRBD1 (5 bases). The CDR3 covers 15 residues. CDR1 SQVTM and CDR2 ANQGSEA come from the germline V gene. V gave up 3 bases and J gave up 0 bases, with 14 bases separating them. The DNA of the CDR3 is TGCAGCGTTGATACCGCGGGGGGACCTAACTATGGCTACACCTTC. Encoded protein: CSVDTAGGPNYGYTF.

In this sample, this clone turned up once. The rearrangement uses TRBV4-1 and TRBJ2-5, with D possibly matching TRBD1 (6 bases). The DNA end is a closer match to TRBJ2-7, so the J assignment may be wrong. Per the germline V gene, CDR1 is MGHRA and CDR2 is YSYEKL. The CDR3 length is 15 residues. The CDR3 coding sequence is TGCGCCAGCAGCCAAGGTAACAGGGTTTTGACCGAGCAGTACTTC. This sequence encodes CASSQGNRVLTEQYF.

CDR3 in amino acids: CASSHPRTEAFF. The CDR3, as DNA: TGTGCCAGCAGCCACCCACGGACTGAAGCTTTCTTT. This chain joins TRBV4-2 and TRBJ1-1; no clear D. Between the trimmed V and J ends, which lost 3 bases and 5 bases, there was a span of 7 bases. The CDR3 consists of 12 residues. Germline V gene sequence: CDR1 LGHNA, CDR2 YNFKEQ.

This chain joins TRBV5-4 and TRBJ2-5, with 12 positions matching TRBD2. Trimming removed 2 bases from V and 5 bases from J; junction bases left unmatched: 13. CDR3 size: 18 residues. Germline CDR1 is SGHNT and CDR2 is YYREEE (reference sequence). The CDR3 loop is CASSFRGLLAGGSETQYF. For the CDR3, the DNA is TGTGCCAGCAGCTTTCGAGGATTACTAGCGGGGGGTTCGGAGACCCAGTACTTC. Drawing the rest from reference TRBV5-4 and TRBJ2-5, the complete variable domain is ETGVTQSPTHLIKTRGQQVTLRCSSQSGHNTVSWYQQALGQGPQFIFQYYREEENGRGNFPPRFSGLQFPNYSSELNVNALELDDSALYLCASSFRGLLAGGSETQYFGPGTRLLVL.

This clone has just a few counts. The V gene is TRBV6-1, the J gene TRBJ2-3; D is possibly TRBD2 (5 bases). V shed 8 bases and J shed 0 bases, with 12 bases lying between them. Germline V gene lookup returns CDR1 MNHNS and CDR2 SASEGT. The CDR3 has 14 amino acids. The CDR3 spells CASSGNLSTDTQYF. CDR3 bases: TGTGCCAGCTCGGGGAACCTGAGCACAGATACGCAGTATTTT.

The V gene is TRBV7-2, the J gene TRBJ2-7; tentatively, D is TRBD1 (6 bases). The CDR3 is made up of 14 amino acids. Trimming cost V 4 bases and J 4 bases, with 14 bases left between them. The germline V gene has CDR1 SGHTA and CDR2 FQGNSA. CDR3 protein: CASSSTKGVYEQYF. The DNA for the CDR3 is TGTGCCAGCAGCTCCACGAAGGGGGTGTACGAGCAGTACTTC.

This clone showed up just once. The V gene is TRBV7-8, the J gene TRBJ2-7; D gene uncertain. This CDR3 has 18 amino acids. Trimming left V 6 bases short and J 2 bases short, with 26 bases between. Germline assignment: CDR1 SGHVS and CDR2 FQNEAQ. CDR3 loop: CASSHSKAKASGTYEQYF. CDR3 DNA sequence: TGTGCCAGCAGTCATTCCAAAGCAAAGGCCTCAGGCACCTACGAGCAGTACTTC. The entire variable domain, with the rest obtained from reference TRBV7-8 and TRBJ2-7, is as follows: GAGVSQSPRYKVAKRGQDVALRCDPISGHVSLFWYQQALGQGPEFLTYFQNEAQLDKSGLPSDRFFAERPEGSVSTLKIQRTQQEDSAVYLCASSHSKAKASGTYEQYFGPGTRLTVT.

Here the CDR3 DNA reads TGTGCCAGCAGTGAAGGGGGCCCCGGGAAAATTAACTATGGCTACACCTTC. The encoded protein is CASSEGGPGKINYGYTF. This chain uses TRBV25-1 with TRBJ1-2; perhaps TRBD1 as D (6 bases). V was pared by 2 bases and J by 1 base, with 17 bases between. This CDR3 has 17 residues. CDR1 and CDR2 (germline): MGHDK, SYGVNS.

This rearrangement joins TRBV11-1 to TRBJ1-2; 9 bases line up with TRBD1. Per the germline V gene, CDR1 is SGHAT and CDR2 is FQDESV (reference sequence). V dropped 5 bases and J dropped 2; count of bases not matched to a gene: 6. The CDR3 is made up of 15 amino acids. CDR3: CASSLYRGQNYGYTF. CDR3 coding DNA: TGTGCCAGCAGCCTTTACAGGGGGCAGAACTATGGCTACACCTTC.

V and J are TRBV6-1 and TRBJ1-1; 7 nucleotides align to TRBD1. Germline V gene data show CDR1 as MNHNS and CDR2 as SASEGT. The CDR3 has 13 residues. Losses at the gene ends were 3 bases for V and 8 bases for J; bases not matched to a gene: 6. The CDR3 coding sequence is TGTGCCAGCAGTGAGACAGGGATCCCCGAAGCTTTCTTT. Amino acid sequence: CASSETGIPEAFF.

The J gene is TRBJ1-1, the V gene TRBV7-9; D remains unclear. The V gene's germline CDR1 is SEHNR and CDR2 FQNEAQ (reference sequence). The ends were cut back, 1 base at V and 5 bases at J, with 8 bases in the middle. The CDR3 spans 13 residues. CDR3 loop: CASSLESVTEAFF. The CDR3, as DNA: TGTGCCAGCAGCTTAGAGAGCGTAACTGAAGCTTTCTTT.

This clone was detected a few times. This sequence joins TRBV27 and TRBJ2-5; no reliable D call. The germline V gene encodes CDR1 MNHEY and CDR2 SMNVEV (reference sequence). CDR3 length: 14 amino acids. V gave up 1 base and J gave up 4 bases, with 10 bases separating them. For the CDR3, the DNA is TGTGCCAGCAGTTTATTTGCGTCCCCAGAGACCCAGTACTTC. It encodes CASSLFASPETQYF.

The genes are TRBV4-2 and TRBJ2-3, with a tentative D call TRBD2 (7 bases). CDR1 and CDR2 from the germline V gene are LGHNA and YNFKEQ. The V gene lost 0 bases and the J gene lost 4 bases, with 23 bases spanning the gap. The CDR3 loop spans 19 amino acids. Written as DNA, the CDR3 is TGTGCCAGCAGCCAAGAGGATGGGGGGGCCTTGGTCAGCCCAGATACGCAGTATTTT. This encodes CASSQEDGGALVSPDTQYF.

The chain joins TRBV10-1 to TRBJ1-1; D call uncertain. The germline V gene has CDR1 WNHNN and CDR2 SYGVQD (reference sequence). The CDR3 sequence is 15 residues long. The V end was cut by 3 bases, the J end by 0 bases, with 11 bases between. CDR3 DNA sequence: TGCGCCAGCAGTGATCAGGCGGGGATGAACACTGAAGCTTTCTTT. Its protein is CASSDQAGMNTEAFF.

DNA of the CDR3: TGTGCCAGCAGTCCGGACATCGCGAACACCGGGGAGCTGTTTTTT. Its protein product is CASSPDIANTGELFF. The V and J genes are TRBV28 and TRBJ2-2; possibly TRBD1 for D (5 bases). V lost 5 bases, J lost 0 bases, and 10 bases lay in between. The CDR3 extends over 15 amino acids. Germline CDR1 MDHEN, CDR2 SYDVKM.

This clone was seen a handful of times. This sequence joins TRBV4-1 and TRBJ2-1, with D maybe TRBD2 (5 bases). The CDR3 is 18 amino acids. Germline CDR1 and CDR2: MGHRA and YSYEKL. Trimming pared 0 bases from V and 7 bases from J, leaving 22 bases between. Here the CDR3 reads CASSQELHSDFTRNEQFF. CDR3 sequence (DNA): TGCGCCAGCAGCCAAGAGCTGCACTCGGATTTTACTAGGAATGAGCAGTTCTTC.

V is TRBV28 and J is TRBJ1-1; 8 bases line up with TRBD1. The germline gives CDR1 MDHEN, CDR2 SYDVKM. The V and J ends lost 4 bases and 3 bases, in that order; junction bases with no gene match: 1. CDR3 length: 13 amino acids. For the CDR3, the DNA is TGTGCCAGCAGTTCGGACAGGGACACTGAAGCTTTCTTT. Its protein product is CASSSDRDTEAFF.

CDR3 nucleotides: TGCGCCAGCAGCCAAGTGTCTAGCGGGGGGACATACCAAGAGACCCAGTACTTC. Its translation: CASSQVSSGGTYQETQYF. This rearrangement joins TRBV4-3 to TRBJ2-5; 11 bases line up with TRBD2. This CDR3 has 18 residues. Germline CDR1 reads LGHNA; CDR2 reads YSLEER. J gave up 0 bases and V 1 base, and 7 bases lay outside the gene matches.

V gene TRBV5-1 combines with J gene TRBJ2-4; 7 bases agree with TRBD2. The CDR3 length is 14 residues. The germline gives CDR1 SGHRS, CDR2 YFSETQ. The V and J ends lost 0 bases and 6 bases, in that order; junction bases with no gene match: 3. The CDR3 DNA is TGCGCCAGCAGCTTGGGGGAGGGGAGAAACATTCAGTACTTC. Translation: CASSLGEGRNIQYF.

The chain is built from TRBV29-1 and TRBJ1-2, with 11 nucleotides matching TRBD1. Germline V CDR1 and CDR2: SQVTM, ANQGSEA. Losses at the gene ends were 6 bases for V and 3 bases for J; bases not matched to a gene: 15. The CDR3 is made up of 17 amino acids. The CDR3 DNA follows: TGCAGCGTGGACAGGGGGCAGGGCAGTCGCGACGACTATGGCTACACCTTC. Translating gives CSVDRGQGSRDDYGYTF.